This T cell receptor (beta chain) was captured by sequencing in a study of blood T cell repertoires in COVID-19 (TCRdb year 2020). Regarding the study in general: Samples from collaborators originated in the United States, Italy and Spain and spanned both the acute and convalescent phases of COVID-19. The material from the prospective study consisted of cDNA or gDNA derived from T cells, B-cell-depleted T cells, or PBMCs. The dataset comprised deeply sampled blood TCRbeta repertoires from subjects exposed to, actively infected with, or recovered from COVID-19. The repertoires were made available in a free public database intended to serve as a resource for research on the immune response to SARS-CoV-2. The samples were drawn from the first 160 participants of the ongoing ImmuneRACE study and from 950 to 1,500 subjects provided by 6 global collaborators. Nearly every sample came with metadata listing a de-identified subject ID, COVID-19 status, age in years and sex. Where HLA class I and class II types were available, the types were taken from metadata supplied by the sample provider, not from assay-based typing.

Of note for this clone: This receptor's antigen is unknown. Per-nucleotide qualities are absent, and no much larger clonotype sits a single base away.

TCRbeta CDR3 regions were amplified from genomic DNA by means of the immunoSEQ Assay, a bias-controlled multiplex PCR. The authors' analysis ran thus. The number of nucleated cells in each sample was estimated from the amplification of reference gene primers within the assay. Sequence reads were collapsed and filtered to measure the absolute abundance of every unique TCRbeta CDR3 rearrangement. Productive Simpson clonality was computed per sample as the square root of Simpson's diversity index over productive rearrangements. The table was pulled from immuneACCESS by TCRdb, which kept in-frame rearrangements only. Such tables lose some clones; where checked, under half of the loss comes from unresolved V genes, and the rest has no known cause. V and J calls and clone size are copied from that table; D and trimming were computed from the DNA. The sample contains 55,000 to 75,000 clones, roughly 77% of them found a single time. The top ten hold 9.2% of the sample.

Collaborating institutions collected whole blood in K2EDTA tubes following their own protocols. For TCRbeta analysis, collaborators shipped samples as frozen whole blood, isolated PBMCs, or DNA extracted from either of those sample types. Study-level results and caveats: The quantity of clinical and demographic metadata differed by source and by participant and was supplied without curation.

Including cysteine and phenylalanine, the CDR3 has 14 amino acids. Of the read, only the CDR3 DNA is kept; its 42 bases are in frame from base 1. CDR1 and CDR2 (SGHTA, FQGTGA) derive from the germline V gene. V is reduced by 5 bases and J by 7 bases, leaving a spacing of 12 bases between them. The TCR sequence derives from a human donor in a cohort sampled during active COVID-19. What was sequenced was peripheral blood. The chain links TRBV7-3 with TRBJ1-6, with TRBD1 as a weak D call on 5 bases. The DNA sequence follows: TGTGCCAGCAGCCTAGGGGAGGAGAATTCACCCCTCCACTTT. The translation is CASSLGEENSPLHF.